A single T cell receptor beta chain is shown here with its context. This clonotype was detected a few times. Its antigen specificity is not known. No base qualities exist here, and no much larger clone lies one base off it. This entry comes from a study of identical twins (TCRdb year 2016). Looking at the study overall: To test whether fetal clonotypes persist, the study used deep sequencing on TCR alpha and beta repertoires from monozygotic twins, unrelated adults of various ages, and cord blood. To rule out contamination, replicate twin experiments were performed at different times with different library preparation protocols. Summary of the overall study and its limitations: Invariant T cells such as MAIT and iNKT could partly confound zero-insertion analyses, though diverse VJ usage argued against this for most clonotypes. In monozygotic twins, recombination models systematically underestimated out-of-frame TCR alpha sharing, but the models matched the sharing seen between unrelated individuals. Because the same donors could not be followed over many years, the conclusions depended on cross-sectional statistical analysis. In beta out-of-frame sequences, excess twin sharing was weaker, because having fewer shared sequences lowered the signal-to-noise ratio. Out-of-frame TCR alpha sequences shared between twins showed an excess of low generation-probability sequences compared with coincidental sharing between unrelated individuals. Fewer insertions were carried by abundant cord blood beta clonotypes, a similar but weaker trend appeared in young adult naive repertoires, and no such trend appeared in memory repertoires.

The library was generated by 5' RACE. The data were produced on an Illumina HiSeq 2000. Template switching introduced a universal primer binding site; the final cDNA contained a unique molecular identifier, enabling accurate counting of TCR cDNA molecules. Specific primers in the conserved constant-segment region were used to synthesize first-strand cDNA for the TCR alpha and beta chains. Each cDNA library was double barcoded, with a SMART-Mk sample barcode plus Illumina barcodes, to control for contamination. TruSeq adapter sequences along with Illumina sample barcodes were introduced in two successive PCR steps. The TCR alpha and beta cDNA libraries were sequenced on the Illumina HiSeq platform using custom primers. Under the source paper's analysis protocol: Unique molecular identifiers were extracted from raw reads with MiGEC, and CDR3 positions were determined with MiXCR. Recombination models were inferred per individual with the repgenHMM and IGoR tools using an EM algorithm. The tcR package in R was used for shared clonotype analysis, with sharing normalized by the product of cloneset sizes. Out-of-frame nonproductive sequences were analyzed to study raw recombination free of thymic and clonal selection effects. TCRdb's own reprocessing of the public reads used fastp at Q25 and MiXCR and kept productive beta chains. Duplicate CDR3 protein sequences are folded into a single record with the most common DNA and genes. The V and J calls were determined by TCRdb, not by the authors. Present in this sample are approximately 500,000 distinct CDR3 sequences, less than 25% of which were seen just once. The top ten hold 2.9% of the sample.

Every donor in the study was a healthy Caucasian. Three pairs of female monozygotic twins, all aged roughly 18 to 29 years, made up the twin cohort. CD4+ and CD8+ T cell populations were isolated with positive isolation kits from Invitrogen. Spanning cysteine to phenylalanine, the CDR3 consists of 16 amino acids. CDR3 DNA is the only sequence kept; it has 48 bases, read in frame from the first base. Here V drops 6 bases and J drops 0 bases, and the junction holds 8 bases not matched to any gene. CDR1 and CDR2 are read off the germline V gene as MGHDK and SYGVNS. This same sample was also taken into another study, of T cells expressing NK-cell markers. From the second report: TCR beta-chain repertoires were profiled in sorted CD3+CD56+NKG2C+, CD3+CD56+NKG2C- and CD3+CD56-NKG2C+ T-cell subsets from several donors. Among the eight sequenced donors, only one was HCMV-seronegative, while the other seven were HCMV-seropositive. To restrict sorting to alphabetaTCR-expressing T cells, an anti-gammadeltaTCR antibody was added in several experiments. In about 6 donors, the dominant CD3+CD56+NKG2C+ clonotypes were found to rank among the top 10 CD8+ clonotypes and to make up roughly 1.0-7.5% of CD8+ T cells. Those dominant clonotypes were again the most abundant among CD3+CD56-NKG2C+ cells in a few donors, at about 25-60.1%. It remained unclear whether the expanded NKG2C-expressing T cell clones were specific for HCMV antigens. All eight donors whose samples were sequenced were randomly selected healthy volunteers, three of them men and five women. HCMV serostatus was determined by detecting HCMV-specific IgG in serum with a commercial ELISA kit. MIGEC handled demultiplexing of the reads and grouping by UMI, while MiTCR was used to assemble and quantify clonotypes. To exclude erroneous sequences, any TCR cDNA sequence not supported by at least two reads was discarded. The tcR package was used for downstream repertoire analysis, with clonotypes matched between fractions based on CDR3 nucleotide sequence plus V segment. Antigen specificity was annotated against VDJdb with VDJmatch, allowing one amino acid substitution in CDR3.

The sample taken for sequencing was CD4+ T cells sorted from blood. The V and J genes are TRBV25-1 and TRBJ2-1, with TRBD1 matching 7 junction bases. The sequence came from a woman in her late teens or twenties in good health. The CDR3 corresponds to CASSPLTGASYNEQFF. The nucleotide sequence is given as TGTGCCAGCAGCCCGCTTACAGGGGCCTCCTACAATGAGCAGTTCTTC. Beyond the CDR3, the reference TRBV25-1 and TRBJ2-1 genes provide the residues; the full variable domain reads: EADIYQTPRYLVIGTGKKITLECSQTMGHDKMYWYQQDPGMELHLIHYSYGVNSTEKGDLSSESTVSRIRTEHFPLTLESARPSHTSQYLCASSPLTGASYNEQFFGPGTRLTVL.